This TCR beta chain emerged from a study of cytomegalovirus exposure and HLA in healthy donors. The trim removed 5 bases at V and 5 bases at J, leaving 4 bases unmatched. This CDR3 spans 13 amino acids. Germline V lookup: CDR1 SEHNR, CDR2 FQNEAQ (reference sequence). Profiling relied on immunoSEQ multiplex PCR, and the TCRdb table lists in-frame clones only, not all of them. The table has 200,000 to 250,000 clones, around nine tenths seen once; the top ten hold approximately 0.99%. The clonotype originates from a young woman in good health and CMV-seronegative. J is TRBJ1-1 and V is TRBV7-9; 8 positions agree with TRBD1. The sample comprised PBMCs. CDR3 sequence: CASSHRGRTEAFF. The CDR3 DNA reads as TGTGCCAGCAGCCACAGGGGGAGGACTGAAGCTTTCTTT.